This entry lists 13 T cell receptor beta chains sequenced from one sample in a study of identical twins. TCRdb analysed the 5' RACE reads with MiXCR anew, one entry per CDR3 protein. The table has around 960,000 distinct CDR3 sequences, 9% to 15% seen once. The same sample was also studied in work on yellow fever vaccine responses in identical twins.

The material sequenced was PBMCs. The receptors were gathered from a woman aged 18-29 years in good health.

This clonotype was found a few times. The chain uses TRBV24-1 and TRBJ2-5; perhaps TRBD1 as D (7 bases). The CDR3 is made up of 16 amino acids. Per the germline V gene, CDR1 is KGHDR and CDR2 is SFDVKD. The V end was cut by 3 bases, the J end by 3 bases, with 16 bases between. CDR3 residues: CATSDGGTELKETQYF. Here the CDR3 DNA reads TGTGCCACCAGTGATGGCGGGACAGAATTGAAAGAGACCCAGTACTTC.

This clonotype was counted only a few times. The chain has TRBV5-7 and TRBJ2-5; TRBD2 matches 10 bases. TRBV5-7 is identified as an open reading frame with a role that is uncertain. The CDR3 spans 16 residues. Trimming took 0 bases from V and 3 from J; bases not matched to a gene: 5. The CDR3 DNA reads TGTGCCAGCAGCTTGGAATGGACTAGCGGAAAAGAGACCCAGTACTTC. Its translation is CASSLEWTSGKETQYF.

In its sample, this clonotype was seen a few times. The chain employs TRBV29-1 and TRBJ1-1; D might be TRBD1 (6 bases). Trimming shortened V by 7 bases and J by 3 bases, and 15 bases separated the two germline ends. The V gene's germline CDR1 is SQVTM and CDR2 ANQGSEA. This CDR3 region has 13 residues. In DNA form, the CDR3 reads TGCAGCGCTGGGGGGCAGGGCTACACTGAAGCTTTCTTT. This sequence encodes CSAGGQGYTEAFF.

This clonotype was found many times. This rearrangement joins TRBV6-1 to TRBJ2-3; D assignment may be TRBD1 or TRBD2 (6 bases each). The CDR3 contains 15 residues. V lost 6 bases and J lost 0, with 13 bases in between. The germline V gene encodes CDR1 MNHNS and CDR2 SASEGT. CDR3 DNA: TGTGCCAGCAGCCCCCAGGGGAGGAGCACAGATACGCAGTATTTT. Its protein is CASSPQGRSTDTQYF.

The V gene is TRBV4-1, the J gene TRBJ1-5; D gene unclear. Looked up from germline, CDR1 is MGHRA and CDR2 is YSYEKL. V gave up 1 base and J gave up 3 bases, with 10 bases separating them. The CDR3 is made up of 15 amino acids. The CDR3: CASSQGESNNQPQHF. Here the CDR3 DNA reads TGCGCCAGCAGCCAAGGGGAATCTAACAATCAGCCCCAGCATTTT.

This clonotype was found a few times. The chain combines TRBV29-1 with TRBJ2-2, with TRBD2 matching over 10 bases. CDR1 SQVTM and CDR2 ANQGSEA come from the germline V gene. Losses at the gene ends were 0 bases for V and 5 bases for J; bases not matched to a gene: 6. The length of the CDR3 is 16 residues. As DNA, the CDR3 is TGCAGCGTTGAAGATCCAAGGACTAGCGGTACCGGGGAGCTGTTTTTT. Its protein is CSVEDPRTSGTGELFF.

CDR3 loop: CASYRTGANNEQFF. The DNA of the CDR3 is TGTGCCAGCTACAGGACAGGGGCAAACAATGAGCAGTTCTTC. The rearrangement joins TRBV7-8 to TRBJ2-1, with TRBD1 matching 9 bases. The CDR3 extends over 14 amino acids. Germline V gene lookup returns CDR1 SGHVS and CDR2 FQNEAQ. With V trimmed by 8 bases and J by 5 bases, 7 bases remained unmatched.

In its sample, this clonotype was seen a few times. V is TRBV11-2 and J is TRBJ2-5, with a possible D match to TRBD2 (6 bases). CDR1 and CDR2 from the germline V gene are SGHAT and FQNNGV. The CDR3 consists of 14 residues. Deletions cut 5 bases from V and 4 bases from J, with 14 bases between. The CDR3 is CASSPAGGGETQYF. The CDR3 coding sequence is TGTGCCAGCAGCCCCGCCGGGGGTGGAGAGACCCAGTACTTC.

This clonotype showed up just a few times. The chain links TRBV28 to TRBJ2-4; 7 nucleotides match TRBD2. This CDR3 is 13 amino acids long. CDR1 is MDHEN, CDR2 SYDVKM, per germline. The V and J ends lost 4 bases and 8 bases, in that order; junction bases with no gene match: 5. The CDR3 region has the DNA TGTGCCAGCAGTTGGCCCCGGGGGGACATTCAGTACTTC. Protein product: CASSWPRGDIQYF.

This clonotype was counted a few times. This chain links TRBV6-4 with TRBJ2-3; 9 bases are a match to TRBD2. Germline values: CDR1 MRHNA, CDR2 SNTAGT. V shed 5 bases, J shed 4 bases, and the junction held 7 bases outside the gene matches. The CDR3 spans 15 residues. The CDR3 bases are TGTGCCAGCAGTTTAGCGGGAGAGATGGCAGATACGCAGTATTTT. Translation: CASSLAGEMADTQYF.

The CDR3: CASTTDREHEQYF. The DNA of the CDR3 is TGTGCCAGCACTACGGACAGGGAGCACGAGCAGTACTTC. This chain joins TRBV6-2 or TRBV6-3 and TRBJ2-7; 8 nucleotides agree with TRBD1. The CDR3 is made up of 13 amino acids. Losses at the gene ends were 7 bases for V and 5 bases for J; bases not matched to a gene: 7. Germline values: CDR1 MNHEY, CDR2 SVGEGT.

The gene calls are TRBV27 and TRBJ2-5; D is uncertain. Trimming took off 10 bases at V and 7 bases at J, with 16 bases between the two ends. The germline gives CDR1 MNHEY, CDR2 SMNVEV (reference sequence). The CDR3 loop spans 12 amino acids. The CDR3 DNA reads TGTGCCACCGGCACCCCACCAGGGACCCAGTACTTC. Amino acid sequence: CATGTPPGTQYF.

This clonotype has more than one count but fewer than ten. The rearrangement uses TRBV29-1 and TRBJ2-2, with 7 bases matching TRBD2. Germline values: CDR1 SQVTM, CDR2 ANQGSEA. Unmatched junction bases numbered 6, after V lost 3 bases and J lost 5 bases. The CDR3 covers 14 residues. The CDR3: CSVEAGVGTGELFF. The CDR3 DNA reads TGCAGCGTTGAGGCGGGAGTAGGTACCGGGGAGCTGTTTTTT.